The T cell receptor (beta chain) under discussion was sequenced for a study of identical twins (dated by TCRdb to 2015 to 2016). Study-level background: To test whether fetal clonotypes persist, the study used deep sequencing on TCR alpha and beta repertoires from monozygotic twins, unrelated adults of various ages, and cord blood. Replicate twin experiments were performed at different times using different library preparation protocols to rule out contamination.

General study outcomes and caveats: Abundant cord blood beta clonotypes carried fewer insertions; young adult naive repertoires showed a weaker similar trend, while memory repertoires showed none. Because the same donors could not be followed over many years, the conclusions relied on cross-sectional statistical analysis. Invariant T cells such as MAIT and iNKT could partly confound zero-insertion analyses, though diverse VJ usage argued against this for most clonotypes. A weaker excess of twin sharing was found in beta out-of-frame sequences because the signal-to-noise ratio was lowered by fewer shared sequences. In monozygotic twins, out-of-frame TCR alpha sharing was systematically underestimated by recombination models, although the models agreed with sharing between unrelated individuals. Compared with coincidental sharing between unrelated individuals, an excess of low generation-probability sequences was observed among out-of-frame TCR alpha sequences shared between twins.

This clonotype was counted between two and nine times. Its recognized antigen is unknown. Nothing much larger sits one base from this clone, and base qualities are not available. The CDR3 numbers 14 residues from cysteine through phenylalanine. Kept here is only the CDR3 DNA, which spans 42 bases and is read in frame from base 1. According to the germline V gene, CDR1 reads MDHEN and CDR2 reads SYDVKM. V sheds 1 base and J sheds 4 bases, leaving 10 bases between their ends. The protocol used for the library was 5' RACE. Instrument used: Illumina HiSeq 2000. Template switching added a universal primer binding site, and the final cDNA carried a unique molecular identifier that allowed TCR cDNA molecules to be counted accurately. First-strand cDNA for TCR alpha and beta chains was synthesized from specific primers in the conserved constant-segment region. To control for contamination, every cDNA library carried two barcodes: a SMART-Mk sample barcode plus Illumina barcodes. TruSeq adapter sequences and Illumina sample barcodes were added in two successive PCR steps. TCR alpha and beta cDNA libraries were sequenced on the Illumina HiSeq platform with custom primers. Turning to the authors' computational methods: MiGEC processed the raw reads to extract unique molecular identifiers, while MiXCR was used to determine the CDR3 positions. Recombination models were inferred per individual with the repgenHMM and IGoR tools using an EM algorithm. The analysis of shared clonotypes was done with the tcR package in R, with sharing normalized by the product of cloneset sizes. To study raw recombination without the effects of thymic and clonal selection, out-of-frame nonproductive sequences were analyzed. TCRdb reprocessed the public reads (quality trimming at Q25 with fastp, clone calling with MiXCR) and kept in-frame beta chains. Rows matching on CDR3 protein sequence are summarized as one entry with the most common DNA and genes. These V and J calls originate from TCRdb's pipeline instead of the authors' own analysis. This sample comprises 420,000 or so distinct CDR3 sequences, around 18% of them detected only once. The ten largest clonotypes hold roughly an eighth of the sample.

All donors were healthy Caucasians. The researchers also sequenced three unrelated adults who were not twins: a male aged 18 to 30, a male aged 50 to 59, and a female aged 50 to 59. Miltenyi CD45RO+ enrichment and human naive T-cell isolation kits were used to isolate memory (CD45RO+) and naive T cells from PBMC. Sequencing used naive T cells sorted from blood. The cell subset or site tag for this specimen amounts to: cells isolated with a human naive T-cell isolation kit. The chain uses TRBV28 and TRBJ1-2; a tentative D call is TRBD1 (5 bases match). The receptor was isolated from a man in his fifties or sixties in good health. The CDR3 reads CASSLYQGSYGYTF. The sequenced DNA: TGTGCCAGCAGTTTATATCAGGGCTCCTATGGCTACACCTTC.